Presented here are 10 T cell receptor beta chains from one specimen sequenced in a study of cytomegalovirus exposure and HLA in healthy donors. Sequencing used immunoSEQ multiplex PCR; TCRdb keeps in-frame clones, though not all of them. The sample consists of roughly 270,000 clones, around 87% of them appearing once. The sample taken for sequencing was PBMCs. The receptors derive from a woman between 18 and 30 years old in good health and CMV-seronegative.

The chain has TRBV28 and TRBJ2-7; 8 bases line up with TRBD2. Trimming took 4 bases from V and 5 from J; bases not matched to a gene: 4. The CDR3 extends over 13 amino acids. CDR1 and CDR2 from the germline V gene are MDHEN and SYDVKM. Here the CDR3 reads CASSSSGRDEQYF. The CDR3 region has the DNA TGTGCCAGCAGTTCCAGCGGGAGAGACGAGCAGTACTTC. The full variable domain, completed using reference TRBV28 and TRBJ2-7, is DVKVTQSSRYLVKRTGEKVFLECVQDMDHENMFWYRQDPGLGLRLIYFSYDVKMKEKGDIPEGYSVSREKKERFSLILESASTNQTSMYLCASSSSGRDEQYFGPGTRLTVT.

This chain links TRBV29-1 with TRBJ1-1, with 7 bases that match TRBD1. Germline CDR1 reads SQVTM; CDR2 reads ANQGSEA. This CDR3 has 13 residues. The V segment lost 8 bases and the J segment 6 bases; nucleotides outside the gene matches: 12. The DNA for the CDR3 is TGCAGCTCCAACCGCGGACAGGCGGCTGAAGCTTTCTTT. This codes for CSSNRGQAAEAFF.

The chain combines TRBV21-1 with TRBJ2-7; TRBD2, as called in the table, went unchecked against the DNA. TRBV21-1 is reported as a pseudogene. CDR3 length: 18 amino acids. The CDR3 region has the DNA TGTGCCAGCAGCAAGACCACTCAAGCGGCGGGAGTTTGGTGCGAGCAGTACTTC. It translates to CASSKTTQAAGVWCEQYF.

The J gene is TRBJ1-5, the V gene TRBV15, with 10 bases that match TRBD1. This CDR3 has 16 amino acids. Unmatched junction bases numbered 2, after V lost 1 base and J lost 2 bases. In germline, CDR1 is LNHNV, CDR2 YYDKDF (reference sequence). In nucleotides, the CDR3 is TGTGCCACCAGCAGAGCCGGGACAGGGGGCAATCAGCCCCAGCATTTT. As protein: CATSRAGTGGNQPQHF.

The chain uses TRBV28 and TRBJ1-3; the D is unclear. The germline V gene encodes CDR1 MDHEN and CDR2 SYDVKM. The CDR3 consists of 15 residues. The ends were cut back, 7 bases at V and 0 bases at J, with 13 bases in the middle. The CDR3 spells CASIRGFNSGNTIYF. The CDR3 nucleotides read TGTGCCAGCATCCGGGGATTCAACTCTGGAAACACCATATATTTT.

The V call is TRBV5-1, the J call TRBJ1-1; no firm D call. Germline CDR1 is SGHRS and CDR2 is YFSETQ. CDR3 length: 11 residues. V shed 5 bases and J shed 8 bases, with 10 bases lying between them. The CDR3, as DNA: TGCGCCAGCAGGGGAGATGGGGAAGCTTTCTTT. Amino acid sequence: CASRGDGEAFF.

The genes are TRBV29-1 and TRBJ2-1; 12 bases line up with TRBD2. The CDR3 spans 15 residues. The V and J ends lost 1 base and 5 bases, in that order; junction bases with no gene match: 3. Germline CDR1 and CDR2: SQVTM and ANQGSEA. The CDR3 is CSVEGTSGRNNEQFF. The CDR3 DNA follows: TGCAGCGTTGAAGGCACTAGCGGGAGGAACAATGAGCAGTTCTTC.

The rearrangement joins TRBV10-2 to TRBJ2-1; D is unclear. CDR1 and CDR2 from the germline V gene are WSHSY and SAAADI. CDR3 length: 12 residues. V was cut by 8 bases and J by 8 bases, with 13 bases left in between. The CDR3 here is CASSRLIDEQFF. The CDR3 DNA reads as TGCGCCAGCTCCCGTCTAATCGATGAGCAGTTCTTC.

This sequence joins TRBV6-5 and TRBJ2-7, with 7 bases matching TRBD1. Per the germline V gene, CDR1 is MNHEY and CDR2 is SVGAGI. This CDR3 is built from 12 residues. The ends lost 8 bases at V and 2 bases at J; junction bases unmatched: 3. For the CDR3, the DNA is TGTGCCAGCCGGGACAGCCCCTACGAGCAGTACTTC. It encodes CASRDSPYEQYF.

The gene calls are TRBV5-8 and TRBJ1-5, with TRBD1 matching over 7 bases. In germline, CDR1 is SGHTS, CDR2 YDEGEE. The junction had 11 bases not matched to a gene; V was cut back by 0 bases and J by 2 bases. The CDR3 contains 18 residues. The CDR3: CASSLVGTALVGNQPQHF. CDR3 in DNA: TGTGCCAGCAGCTTGGTCGGGACAGCTCTGGTGGGCAATCAGCCCCAGCATTTT.